The 27 T cell receptor beta chains listed next were all sequenced from one sample in a study of shared clonotypes between healthy human individuals. Clones were sequenced by immunoSEQ multiplex PCR, and TCRdb holds only the in-frame ones, with some missing. In the table there are about 530,000 clones, 90% to 97% of which are singletons. Sequencing was done on a sample of naive CD4+ T cells sorted from blood. Sample subset: CD45RA+ positively selected. These receptors all come from a woman aged 25 to 39 in good health.

This rearrangement joins TRBV10-1 to TRBJ1-6, with 8 bases identical to TRBD1. This CDR3 is 14 amino acids long. The V segment lost 4 bases and the J segment 9 bases; nucleotides outside the gene matches: 5. The germline V gene encodes CDR1 WNHNN and CDR2 SYGVQD (reference sequence). The CDR3 reads CASSVDRARSPLHF. CDR3 bases: TGCGCCAGCAGTGTGGACAGGGCACGTTCACCCCTCCACTTT.

This rearrangement joins TRBV11-2 to TRBJ2-7, with 7 bases that match TRBD1. Germline-derived CDR1 and CDR2 are SGHAT and FQNNGV. With 5 bases clipped from V and 2 bases from J, the junction kept 9 bases outside the gene matches. The CDR3 has 15 residues. CDR3 nucleotides: TGTGCCAGCAGCCTCGTCAGGGACAGCACCTACGAGCAGTACTTC. This sequence encodes CASSLVRDSTYEQYF. Full variable domain (remainder filled in from reference TRBV11-2 and TRBJ2-7): EAGVAQSPRYKIIEKRQSVAFWCNPISGHATLYWYQQILGQGPKLLIQFQNNGVVDDSQLPKDRFSAERLKGVDSTLKIQPAKLEDSAVYLCASSLVRDSTYEQYFGPGTRLTVT.

CDR3: CASSDVLAGSSGANVLTF. The CDR3 DNA reads as TGTGCCAGCAGTGACGTACTAGCGGGTTCCTCTGGGGCCAACGTCCTGACTTTC. This chain uses TRBV6-1 with TRBJ2-6, with 9 nucleotides matching TRBD2. The CDR3 length is 18 residues. V lost 3 bases and J lost 0; bases outside the gene matches: 6. CDR1 MNHNS and CDR2 SASEGT come from the germline V gene.

The rearrangement uses TRBV4-1 and TRBJ2-3; D ambiguous. The germline V and J ends were trimmed by 5 bases and 7 bases, with 7 bases remaining between them. Germline V gives CDR1 MGHRA, CDR2 YSYEKL. The CDR3 is 11 amino acids. CDR3 bases: TGCGCCAGCAGCGTGGATTATACGCAGTATTTT. It yields the protein CASSVDYTQYF.

Comment on this clone: This sample also contains other DNA sequences that code for the same CDR3. The chain employs TRBV18 and TRBJ1-1; D call uncertain. There are 11 residues in the CDR3. The V end was cut by 3 bases, the J end by 4 bases, with 3 bases between. Germline loops: CDR1 KGHSH, CDR2 LQKENI. CDR3 region: CASSPGTEAFF. For the CDR3, the DNA is TGTGCCAGCTCACCCGGCACTGAAGCTTTCTTT. The full variable domain, in which reference TRBV18 and TRBJ1-1 provide the parts outside the CDR3, is NAGVMQNPRHLVRRRGQEARLRCSPMKGHSHVYWYRQLPEEGLKFMVYLQKENIIDESGMPKERFSAEFPKEGPSILRIQQVVRGDSAAYFCASSPGTEAFFGQGTRLTVV.

This clone was counted only a few times. The chain joins TRBV6-5 to TRBJ2-7, with D possibly being TRBD1 (6 bases). Per germline, CDR1 MNHEY and CDR2 SVGAGI. The CDR3 length is 15 residues. V shed 6 bases and J shed 0 bases, with 15 bases lying between them. The CDR3 spells CASSPRGSLSYEQYF. CDR3 DNA sequence: TGTGCCAGCAGCCCCAGGGGATCCCTCTCCTACGAGCAGTACTTC.

The genes are TRBV5-1 and TRBJ2-7; 9 nucleotides agree with TRBD2. Germline V gene sequence: CDR1 SGHRS, CDR2 YFSETQ. With 0 bases clipped from V and 7 bases from J, the junction kept 11 bases outside the gene matches. The CDR3 spans 16 residues. CDR3 loop: CASSLGLLAGVGEQYF. As DNA, the CDR3 is TGCGCCAGCAGCTTGGGTCTATTAGCGGGAGTCGGAGAGCAGTACTTC.

This chain uses TRBV5-1 with TRBJ2-7, with TRBD1 matching 9 bases. Germline V CDR1 and CDR2: SGHRS, YFSETQ. After removal of 4 bases from V and 7 bases from J, the junction contained 15 bases not matched to a gene. The CDR3 sequence is 16 residues long. Written as DNA, the CDR3 is TGCGCCAGCAGCGGACAACCCGGGACAGGGAAGAAGGAGCAGTACTTC. This gives the protein CASSGQPGTGKKEQYF.

V gene TRBV9 combines with J gene TRBJ1-3; possibly TRBD1 for D (6 bases). CDR1 SGDLS and CDR2 YYNGEE come from the germline V gene. V was pared by 5 bases and J by 3 bases, with 15 bases between. CDR3 length: 15 amino acids. The CDR3 loop is CASSLGGPHGNTIYF. The CDR3 DNA is TGTGCCAGCAGTCTGGGGGGGCCTCATGGAAACACCATATATTTT.

With regard to this clone: The sample has other DNA sequences that encode this CDR3 too. This chain joins TRBV28 and TRBJ2-7; TRBD2 aligns across 7 bases. V dropped 2 bases and J dropped 7; count of bases not matched to a gene: 2. This CDR3 is 12 amino acids long. Germline-derived CDR1 and CDR2 are MDHEN and SYDVKM. CDR3 sequence reads: CASSLLGGEQYF. CDR3 in DNA: TGTGCCAGCAGTTTACTCGGGGGGGAGCAGTACTTC.

The chain is built from TRBV10-2 and TRBJ1-5; a possible D gene is TRBD1 (6 bases). The CDR3 extends over 13 amino acids. Germline assignment: CDR1 WSHSY and CDR2 SAAADI. Trimming took off 3 bases at V and 6 bases at J, with 9 bases between the two ends. CDR3: CASSDRGRQPQHF. DNA of the CDR3: TGCGCCAGCAGTGACCGGGGGCGTCAGCCCCAGCATTTT.

In this sample, this clone turned up once. This rearrangement joins TRBV11-2 to TRBJ2-7; 11 bases map to TRBD2. The CDR3 has 14 amino acids. V shed 4 bases, J shed 6 bases, and the junction held 5 bases outside the gene matches. The germline V gene encodes CDR1 SGHAT and CDR2 FQNNGV. CDR3 nucleotides: TGTGCCAGCAGCTATAGCGGGAGGGCCGTCGAGCAGTACTTC. Translating it yields CASSYSGRAVEQYF.

This rearrangement joins TRBV11-3 to TRBJ2-1; the D gene could be TRBD1 or TRBD2 (5 bases each). CDR3 length: 15 residues. CDR1 is SGHNT, CDR2 YENEEA, per germline. V lost 5 bases and J lost 0, with 11 bases in between. This CDR3 reads CASSRKGSSYNEQFF. The CDR3 region has the DNA TGTGCCAGCAGCCGAAAGGGGAGCTCCTACAATGAGCAGTTCTTC.

This clone came up once. The rearrangement joins TRBV5-1 to TRBJ2-7; 11 bases fit TRBD2. There are 15 residues in the CDR3. V shed 2 bases and J 4 bases; nucleotides not matched to a gene: 5. The germline V gene encodes CDR1 SGHRS and CDR2 YFSETQ. The CDR3 reads CASSFTSGSVYEQYF. The DNA of the CDR3 is TGCGCCAGCAGCTTTACTAGCGGGAGCGTGTACGAGCAGTACTTC.

The chain recombines TRBV23-1 with TRBJ1-2; D not certain. TRBV23-1 is flagged as an ORF with uncertain function. The CDR3 contains 15 residues. Trimming removed 1 base at V and 7 bases at J, with 16 bases between. The CDR3 region is CASSQYHGKRRGYTF. CDR3 coding DNA: TGCGCCAGCAGTCAATATCACGGAAAACGGCGTGGCTACACCTTC.

The V gene is TRBV7-9, the J gene TRBJ2-5, with TRBD2 matching 8 bases. The J call may not be correct, given that the DNA end is closer to TRBJ2-7. The CDR3 is 14 amino acids. CDR1 is SEHNR, CDR2 FQNEAQ, per germline (reference sequence). CDR3 region: CASSLSTSGPEQYF. Written as DNA, the CDR3 is TGTGCCAGCAGCTTAAGTACTAGCGGTCCCGAGCAGTACTTC.

The V call is TRBV18, the J call TRBJ2-7, with TRBD1 identical over 8 bases. The CDR3 contains 16 residues. Germline CDR1 and CDR2: KGHSH and LQKENI. Losses at the gene ends were 3 bases for V and 3 bases for J; bases not matched to a gene: 10. Here the CDR3 reads CASSPTMAGGVYEQYF. CDR3 nucleotides: TGTGCCAGCTCACCCACGATGGCAGGGGGCGTCTACGAGCAGTACTTC.

The genes are TRBV28 and TRBJ1-2; D remains unclear. From germline, CDR1 is MDHEN and CDR2 SYDVKM. Trimming left V 7 bases short and J 4 bases short, with 10 bases between. This CDR3 region has 12 residues. CDR3 coding DNA: TGTGCCAGCACCGGGAGCGGCTATGGCTACACCTTC. This encodes CASTGSGYGYTF.

The chain couples TRBV27 to TRBJ1-1; possibly TRBD1 for D (6 bases). V shed 6 bases and J shed 1 base, with 12 bases lying between them. Germline V gene sequence: CDR1 MNHEY, CDR2 SMNVEV (reference sequence). CDR3 length equals 14 residues. CDR3 DNA: TGTGCCAGCAGACACAGGGAGGGGAACACTGAAGCTTTCTTT. It translates to CASRHREGNTEAFF.

V is TRBV11-1 and J is TRBJ2-7; D remains ambiguous. Germline values: CDR1 SGHAT, CDR2 FQDESV (reference sequence). The CDR3 is 14 residues long. With 6 bases removed from V and 0 bases from J, the gap between germline ends came to 12 bases. CDR3 sequence: CASRSAGSSYEQYF. The CDR3 DNA reads as TGTGCCAGCAGATCAGCAGGAAGCTCCTACGAGCAGTACTTC.

V usage is TRBV11-2 and J usage is TRBJ2-3; D possibly uses TRBD1 or TRBD2 (7 bases each). Trimming cost V 4 bases and J 0 bases, with 23 bases left between them. The V gene's germline CDR1 is SGHAT and CDR2 FQNNGV. This CDR3 contains 19 residues. CDR3 nucleotide sequence: TGTGCCAGCAGCTCGGGGGGACAGTCCAAAGTAGGTAGCACAGATACGCAGTATTTT. Its translation is CASSSGGQSKVGSTDTQYF.

This sequence joins TRBV18 and TRBJ1-5; D is undetermined. Germline CDR1 KGHSH, CDR2 LQKENI. V lost 0 bases and J 7 bases, leaving 16 bases between the germline ends. This CDR3 contains 16 residues. Written as DNA, the CDR3 is TGTGCCAGCTCACCACCAGGCTCAACAGTGGGGCAGCCCCAGCATTTT. Translation gives CASSPPGSTVGQPQHF.

V and J are TRBV13 and TRBJ2-7; 9 nucleotides match TRBD1. The CDR3 runs 15 residues. Losses at the gene ends were 5 bases for V and 3 bases for J; bases not matched to a gene: 8. In germline, CDR1 is PRHDT, CDR2 FYEKMQ (reference sequence). The CDR3 here is CASSQDRDRVYEQYF. The CDR3 coding sequence is TGTGCCAGCAGCCAAGACCGGGACAGGGTCTACGAGCAGTACTTC.

V gene TRBV5-1 combines with J gene TRBJ1-4; 11 positions match TRBD1. Germline CDR1 SGHRS, CDR2 YFSETQ. V lost 3 bases to trimming and J lost 8 bases; unmatched junction nucleotides: 0. CDR3 length: 13 residues. CDR3 bases: TGCGCCAGCAGCTGGGACAGGGGGGAAAAACTGTTTTTT. Amino acid sequence: CASSWDRGEKLFF.

The genes are TRBV18 and TRBJ1-4; D is undetermined. The CDR3 extends over 13 amino acids. Germline V gene sequence: CDR1 KGHSH, CDR2 LQKENI. V lost 3 bases and J 4 bases, leaving 6 bases between the germline ends. The CDR3 sequence: CASSPANNEKLFF. Here the CDR3 DNA reads TGTGCCAGCTCACCCGCTAATAATGAAAAACTGTTTTTT.

The chain couples TRBV5-1 to TRBJ2-7; TRBD1 agrees at 8 bases. The CDR3 totals 15 residues. V dropped 4 bases and J dropped 2; count of bases not matched to a gene: 8. Germline V gene lookup returns CDR1 SGHRS and CDR2 YFSETQ. The CDR3 reads CASSPRGTGPYEQYF. The CDR3 nucleotides read TGCGCCAGCAGCCCGAGGGGGACAGGTCCCTACGAGCAGTACTTC.

The V call is TRBV23-1, the J call TRBJ1-5; D may be TRBD1 (6 bases). TRBV23-1 is classed as an ORF, of uncertain function. Trimming stripped 0 bases from V and 6 bases from J, with 15 bases between. CDR3 size: 16 residues. The CDR3 bases are TGCGCCAGCAGTCAATCCGCAGGGGCAGGTGGTCAGCCCCAGCATTTT. Translating gives CASSQSAGAGGQPQHF.